The T cell receptor (beta chain) under discussion was sequenced for a study of cytomegalovirus exposure and HLA in healthy donors. Study overall: The study's early data release held tens of millions of unique TCRs from HLA-typed donors.

General study findings and limits: Cytomegalovirus association was listed for roughly 160 TCR beta chains. In a later analysis, a missense DCLRE1C variant was linked to TCR beta V- and J-gene trimming. It was only CMV serostatus that was available as immune exposure information.

A note on this clone: As yet, its antigen is unknown. No DNA is shown, since the ends of the CDR3 on it are uncertain; the CDR3 is the one TCRdb lists.

The PCR contained 60 Vbeta and 13 Jbeta primers. Only in-frame clones appear in the TCRdb table, and some are missing; sequencing was by immunoSEQ multiplex PCR. The sample has about 140,000 clones; more than 65% are singletons. Sequencing was done on a sample of PBMCs. The sequence came from a woman under 40 in good health and CMV-seronegative.

CDR3 region: CASSLTVGQGALNF. The chain has TRBV28 and TRBJ1-2; TRBD1, the table's D call, lacks a check against the DNA. The CDR3 length equals 14 residues, ends included. Per the germline V gene, CDR1 is MDHEN and CDR2 is SYDVKM.